What follows are 13 T cell receptor beta chains derived from one specimen sequenced in a study of human T cells and chemical hapten exposure. TCRdb re-analysed the RACE reads in MiXCR, keeping a single row per CDR3 protein. The table records tens of thousands of distinct CDR3 sequences, approximately 9.3% of them present only once. Time point in this sample: patch test 1, 2 weeks after DPC sensitization. Treatment reported: therapeutic diphenylcyclopropenone sensitization with weekly scalp DPC. This material consisted of whole blood, taken in connection with sensitization to the hapten diphenylcyclopropenone (DPC). These TCRs come from a woman aged 40 to 50 with alopecia areata. Some clones in this sample may be carry-over from other donors' samples.

This clonotype was picked up a small number of times. This sequence joins TRBV5-1 and TRBJ2-5, with unresolved D. V was shortened by 0 bases and J by 2 bases, with 11 bases between the two germline ends. CDR3 size: 15 residues. CDR1 and CDR2 (germline): SGHRS, YFSETQ. CDR3 bases: TGCGCCAGCAGCTTGGGCCAGAAACAGCAAGAGACCCAGTACTTC. Translating gives CASSLGQKQQETQYF.

This clonotype was counted at least ten times. The V gene is TRBV4-1, the J gene TRBJ2-1; D is possibly TRBD1 (5 bases). Trimming removed 1 base from V and 0 bases from J, with 10 bases in between. Germline assignment: CDR1 MGHRA and CDR2 YSYEKL. The CDR3 extends over 16 amino acids. The CDR3 region is CASSQVGRDSYNEQFF. The CDR3, as DNA: TGCGCCAGCAGCCAAGTTGGCAGGGACTCCTACAATGAGCAGTTCTTC.

In its sample, this clonotype was seen many times. The rearrangement joins TRBV6-2 or TRBV6-3 to TRBJ2-5, with 7 positions matching TRBD2. The V gene's germline CDR1 is MNHEY and CDR2 SVGEGT. V shed 5 bases and J 1 base; nucleotides not matched to a gene: 4. The CDR3 loop spans 14 amino acids. The CDR3 loop reads CASSDSGVQETQYF. The DNA of the CDR3 is TGTGCCAGCAGTGACAGCGGGGTCCAAGAGACCCAGTACTTC.

This clonotype appeared many times. CDR3 coding DNA: TGTGCCAGCAGCTCTGGACTAGCGGGGGGGACCCAGTACTTC. Its protein product is CASSSGLAGGTQYF. The chain is built from TRBV7-3 and TRBJ2-5, with TRBD2 matching 14 bases. The CDR3 contains 14 residues. The V segment lost 4 bases and the J segment 7 bases; nucleotides outside the gene matches: 2. The germline gives CDR1 SGHTA, CDR2 FQGTGA.

This clonotype was counted at least ten times. V is TRBV5-1 and J is TRBJ2-7; D is unresolved. The CDR3 totals 14 residues. CDR1 and CDR2 (germline): SGHRS, YFSETQ. V was cut by 0 bases and J by 5 bases, with 12 bases left in between. CDR3 amino acids: CASSLVRPSDEQYF. Written as DNA, the CDR3 is TGCGCCAGCAGCTTGGTGAGGCCCTCGGACGAGCAGTACTTC. Together with reference TRBV5-1 and TRBJ2-7, the CDR3 gives the full variable domain: KAGVTQTPRYLIKTRGQQVTLSCSPISGHRSVSWYQQTPGQGLQFLFEYFSETQRNKGNFPGRFSGRQFSNSRSEMNVSTLELGDSALYLCASSLVRPSDEQYFGPGTRLTVT.

The chain is built from TRBV20-1 and TRBJ2-5, with 10 positions matching TRBD2. CDR1 is DFQATT and CDR2 is SNEGSKA in the germline V gene (reference sequence). V lost 6 bases, J lost 0 bases, and 13 bases stayed unmatched. The CDR3 covers 17 residues. For the CDR3, the DNA is TGCAGTGCCACACCAGACTCTAGCGGGGGTTACCAAGAGACCCAGTACTTC. As protein: CSATPDSSGGYQETQYF.

V usage is TRBV7-9 and J usage is TRBJ2-3; D is undetermined. Germline V gene sequence: CDR1 SEHNR, CDR2 FQNEAQ (reference sequence). Trimming removed 2 bases at V and 3 bases at J, with 12 bases between. This CDR3 is 15 amino acids long. The DNA for the CDR3 is TGTGCCAGCAGCTTATTTGTCGTCACGACAGATACGCAGTATTTT. Encoded protein: CASSLFVVTTDTQYF.

This clonotype was observed a handful of times. Here the CDR3 reads CSARDLLAGVTDTQYF. For the CDR3, the DNA is TGCAGTGCTAGAGACCTACTAGCGGGGGTCACAGATACGCAGTATTTT. This rearrangement joins TRBV20-1 to TRBJ2-3; 11 bases are a match to TRBD2. The CDR3 contains 16 residues. Germline trimming cut 0 bases from V and 2 bases from J; bases unmatched to any gene: 4. Germline-derived CDR1 and CDR2 are DFQATT and SNEGSKA (reference sequence).

The chain recombines TRBV12-3 or TRBV12-4 with TRBJ1-5; TRBD1 matches 9 bases. The length of the CDR3 is 13 residues. J lost 7 bases, V lost 7 bases, and 5 bases had no gene match. The CDR3 sequence is CASTGQGTQPQHF. The CDR3 DNA sequence: TGTGCCAGCACTGGACAGGGGACCCAGCCCCAGCATTTT.

In DNA, the CDR3 is TGTGCCAGCAGGACCTCAGGGGATGAGCAGTTCTTC. Its translation is CASRTSGDEQFF. The chain has TRBV28 and TRBJ2-1, with D tentatively TRBD1 (6 bases). Germline CDR1 is MDHEN and CDR2 is SYDVKM. The CDR3 sequence is 12 residues long. The V end lost 6 bases, the J end lost 8 bases, and 11 bases lay between the germline ends. The full variable domain, rest sourced from reference TRBV28 and TRBJ2-1, is DVKVTQSSRYLVKRTGEKVFLECVQDMDHENMFWYRQDPGLGLRLIYFSYDVKMKEKGDIPEGYSVSREKKERFSLILESASTNQTSMYLCASRTSGDEQFFGPGTRLTVL.

CDR3 in DNA: TGTGCCAGCAGTTACAGGGAGGAGGAGACCCAGTACTTC. This codes for CASSYREEETQYF. The gene calls are TRBV6-2 or TRBV6-3 and TRBJ2-5, with D possibly TRBD2 on 6 matching bases. The CDR3 has 13 amino acids. The V end was cut by 2 bases, the J end by 5 bases, with 9 bases between. Germline CDR1 MNHEY, CDR2 SVGEGT.

The rearrangement joins TRBV2 to TRBJ1-5; 7 nucleotides match TRBD1. The germline gives CDR1 SNHLY, CDR2 FYNNEI. V shed 6 bases and J 6 bases; nucleotides not matched to a gene: 5. The CDR3 is 13 amino acids. CDR3 nucleotides: TGTGCCAGCAGCGCCGGGGACAGTCAGCCCCAGCATTTT. It encodes CASSAGDSQPQHF.

This clonotype was counted at least ten times. This chain links TRBV7-2 with TRBJ2-3; 9 nucleotides agree with TRBD1. The CDR3 sequence is 16 residues long. The germline V gene has CDR1 SGHTA and CDR2 FQGNSA. The V and J ends lost 4 bases and 4 bases, in that order; junction bases with no gene match: 9. This chain's CDR3 is CASSYTLQGAADTQYF. CDR3 in DNA: TGTGCCAGCAGCTACACACTACAGGGGGCGGCAGATACGCAGTATTTT.